The next 32 T cell receptor beta chains were all read from a single sample in a study of siplizumab effects on memory and regulatory T cells. Profiling relied on immunoSEQ multiplex PCR, and the TCRdb table lists in-frame clones only, not all of them. The data contain fewer than 100,000 clones, roughly 94% of them singletons. Sequencing used non-Treg CD4+ T cells sorted from blood. The receptors shown here come from a human donor in good health.

The chain combines TRBV4-1 with TRBJ1-3, with D unresolved. With 2 bases removed from V and 0 bases from J, the gap between germline ends came to 11 bases. CDR1 and CDR2 from the germline V gene are MGHRA and YSYEKL. The CDR3 length is 16 residues. The CDR3 region has the DNA TGCGCCAGCAGCCAACCGTCCCGGACCTCTGGAAACACCATATATTTT. It translates to CASSQPSRTSGNTIYF.

The chain employs TRBV5-1 and TRBJ2-2; D not certain. CDR1 and CDR2 from the germline V gene are SGHRS and YFSETQ. V lost 0 bases to trimming and J lost 0 bases, with 9 bases between them. The CDR3 has 16 residues. The CDR3 nucleotides read TGCGCCAGCAGCTTGGACCCCGCGGCGAACACCGGGGAGCTGTTTTTT. Encoded protein: CASSLDPAANTGELFF.

CDR3 nucleotides: TGCGCCAGCAGCCAGGGACAGATCACCGGGGAGCTGTTTTTT. Translating it yields CASSQGQITGELFF. This rearrangement joins TRBV4-3 to TRBJ2-2; 7 nucleotides line up with TRBD1. Germline CDR1 LGHNA, CDR2 YSLEER. Trimming took 3 bases from V and 4 from J; bases not matched to a gene: 2. This CDR3 region has 14 residues.

The V gene is TRBV5-8, the J gene TRBJ2-5; D is ambiguous. Trimming left V 0 bases short and J 5 bases short, with 11 bases between. Looked up from germline, CDR1 is SGHTS and CDR2 is YDEGEE. This CDR3 is 14 amino acids long. DNA for the CDR3: TGTGCCAGCAGCTTGGGGGGAAGTTGGGAGACCCAGTACTTC. This translates into CASSLGGSWETQYF.

The chain couples TRBV19 to TRBJ2-1; D is unclear. V was shortened by 7 bases and J by 8 bases, with 9 bases between the two germline ends. Germline V gives CDR1 LNHDA, CDR2 SQIVND (reference sequence). This CDR3 has 11 residues. This CDR3 reads CASTIQDEQFF. The CDR3 region has the DNA TGTGCCAGTACCATCCAAGATGAGCAGTTCTTC.

The CDR3 is CAIMGGDNYGYTF. DNA for the CDR3: TGTGCCATCATGGGCGGAGACAACTATGGCTACACCTTC. This chain uses TRBV10-3 with TRBJ1-2; the D is unclear. V was trimmed by 7 bases and J by 2 bases, leaving 11 bases between them. Per germline, CDR1 ENHRY and CDR2 SYGVKD. The CDR3 has 13 residues.

A few counts support this clone. The chain carries TRBV4-3 and TRBJ1-3; 7 nucleotides match TRBD1. The ends lost 2 bases at V and 0 bases at J; junction bases unmatched: 7. The length of the CDR3 is 17 residues. Germline CDR1 LGHNA, CDR2 YSLEER. The CDR3 sequence: CASSQMDRHSSGNTIYF. The CDR3 DNA reads TGCGCCAGCAGCCAAATGGACAGGCACAGCTCTGGAAACACCATATATTTT.

Only one count was recorded for this clone. The J gene is TRBJ2-7, the V gene TRBV19; 13 bases are shared with TRBD2. V shed 5 bases and J 2 bases; nucleotides not matched to a gene: 9. Germline V gives CDR1 LNHDA, CDR2 SQIVND (reference sequence). The CDR3 has 17 residues. The CDR3 nucleotides read TGTGCCAGTAGTGTGGGACTAGCGGGGAACATAGCCTACGAGCAGTACTTC. The encoded protein is CASSVGLAGNIAYEQYF. Together with reference TRBV19 and TRBJ2-7, the CDR3 gives the full variable domain: DGGITQSPKYLFRKEGQNVTLSCEQNLNHDAMYWYRQDPGQGLRLIYYSQIVNDFQKGDIAEGYSVSREKKESFPLTVTSAQKNPTAFYLCASSVGLAGNIAYEQYFGPGTRLTVT.

The V gene is TRBV6-5, the J gene TRBJ2-7; 9 positions match TRBD1. Germline lookup yields CDR1 MNHEY and CDR2 SVGAGI. J was trimmed by 1 base and V by 5 bases; bases with no gene match: 3. There are 14 residues in the CDR3. The CDR3 region has the DNA TGTGCCAGCAGTCCGACAGGGGGATCCTACGAGCAGTACTTC. This encodes CASSPTGGSYEQYF.

The rearrangement joins TRBV6-1 to TRBJ2-7; tentatively, D is TRBD1 or TRBD2 (5 bases each). The CDR3 consists of 14 residues. CDR1 is MNHNS and CDR2 is SASEGT in the germline V gene. V dropped 7 bases and J dropped 6 bases, with 19 bases sitting between them. The CDR3 coding sequence is TGTGCCAGCACCGAGGGGCAGGGCAGGGCCGAGCAGTACTTC. It is translated as CASTEGQGRAEQYF.

This sequence joins TRBV5-1 and TRBJ2-7; D is unclear. This CDR3 region has 15 residues. Germline CDR1 and CDR2: SGHRS and YFSETQ. V gave up 0 bases and J gave up 5 bases, with 15 bases separating them. CDR3 nucleotide sequence: TGCGCCAGCAGCTTGGCTCGGGTCGGAGTCAACGAGCAGTACTTC. Translated: CASSLARVGVNEQYF.

The chain is built from TRBV5-1 and TRBJ1-1; D might be TRBD1 (5 bases). Trimming pared 4 bases from V and 7 bases from J, leaving 17 bases between. CDR3 length: 14 amino acids. Germline loops: CDR1 SGHRS, CDR2 YFSETQ. The CDR3 sequence: CASSPGTPGGEAFF. CDR3 bases: TGCGCCAGCAGCCCAGGGACCCCCGGTGGTGAAGCTTTCTTT.

The chain is built from TRBV6-5 and TRBJ1-3; 7 nucleotides align to TRBD1. The CDR3 consists of 14 residues. The V and J ends lost 2 bases and 2 bases, in that order; junction bases with no gene match: 0. Germline CDR1 MNHEY, CDR2 SVGAGI. CDR3 residues: CASSYQGAGNTIYF. The CDR3 bases are TGTGCCAGCAGTTACCAGGGGGCTGGAAACACCATATATTTT.

The rearrangement uses TRBV9 and TRBJ2-3; 10 nucleotides align to TRBD2. The V gene end was trimmed by 2 bases and the J gene end by 2 bases; junction bases not matched to a gene: 5. The CDR3 totals 16 residues. Germline V gene sequence: CDR1 SGDLS, CDR2 YYNGEE. This CDR3 is CASSVGSGGPTDTQYF. The CDR3 DNA is TGTGCCAGCAGCGTTGGTAGCGGGGGGCCCACAGATACGCAGTATTTT.

The V gene is TRBV4-1, the J gene TRBJ1-4, with D hard to call. The CDR3 runs 14 residues. V was clipped by 4 bases and J by 7 bases, with 13 bases between them. Germline V gene sequence: CDR1 MGHRA, CDR2 YSYEKL. The CDR3 here is CASSLRHMAEKLFF. The CDR3 nucleotides read TGCGCCAGCAGCCTCCGACATATGGCTGAAAAACTGTTTTTT.

The chain recombines TRBV7-9 with TRBJ1-4, with TRBD1 matching over 7 bases. Germline CDR1 reads SEHNR; CDR2 reads FQNEAQ (reference sequence). The CDR3 runs 14 residues. J lost 8 bases, V lost 3 bases, and 6 bases had no gene match. CDR3 sequence reads: CASSFGTDGEKLFF. The CDR3 nucleotides read TGTGCCAGCAGCTTTGGGACAGATGGCGAAAAACTGTTTTTT.

This chain joins TRBV6-6 and TRBJ1-1, with 8 bases aligning to TRBD1. Germline CDR1 and CDR2: MNHNY and SVGAGI (reference sequence). This CDR3 is 13 amino acids long. V gave up 7 bases and J gave up 6 bases; unmatched junction bases: 7. The CDR3 protein is CASTQGAAPEAFF. The CDR3, as DNA: TGTGCCAGCACCCAGGGGGCAGCTCCTGAAGCTTTCTTT.

This clone has only one observation. The J gene is TRBJ2-3, the V gene TRBV2; 8 bases align to TRBD2. The V gene end was trimmed by 6 bases and the J gene end by 4 bases; junction bases not matched to a gene: 12. CDR1 and CDR2 from the germline V gene are SNHLY and FYNNEI. This CDR3 is built from 16 residues. The CDR3: CASRPPGTRSSDTQYF. CDR3 nucleotides: TGTGCCAGCAGACCACCCGGGACTAGAAGCTCAGATACGCAGTATTTT.

The rearrangement joins TRBV9 to TRBJ1-2; TRBD1 matches at 9 bases. With V trimmed by 4 bases and J by 4 bases, 11 bases remained unmatched. CDR3 size: 16 residues. CDR1 is SGDLS and CDR2 is YYNGEE in the germline V gene. CDR3: CASSPRQGGPSYGYTF. CDR3 coding DNA: TGTGCCAGCAGCCCCCGACAGGGGGGCCCCAGCTATGGCTACACCTTC.

This sequence joins TRBV4-3 and TRBJ1-1; the D is unclear. Germline CDR1 reads LGHNA; CDR2 reads YSLEER. V was trimmed by 2 bases and J by 4 bases, leaving 11 bases between them. The CDR3 extends over 14 amino acids. The CDR3 nucleotides are TGCGCCAGCAGCCAACAAGTCGTGGGCACTGAAGCTTTCTTT. Translating gives CASSQQVVGTEAFF.

The rearrangement joins TRBV4-2 to TRBJ2-7, with 14 bases aligning to TRBD2. The CDR3 is made up of 16 amino acids. V trimming: 3 bases; J trimming: 1 base; junction bases outside the gene matches: 2. Germline values: CDR1 LGHNA, CDR2 YNFKEQ. The CDR3 reads CASSQRTSGGSYEQYF. CDR3 coding DNA: TGTGCCAGCAGCCAGAGGACTAGCGGGGGGTCCTACGAGCAGTACTTC.

This clone was seen more than once but under ten times. The V call is TRBV15, the J call TRBJ1-1; the D gene is possibly TRBD1 (5 bases). This CDR3 has 15 residues. The V and J ends lost 1 base and 0 bases respectively, with 9 bases between them. Germline V gene sequence: CDR1 LNHNV, CDR2 YYDKDF (reference sequence). The CDR3, as DNA: TGTGCCACCAGCAGAGGAGGGACGGTGAACACTGAAGCTTTCTTT. Encoded protein: CATSRGGTVNTEAFF.

The chain uses TRBV9 and TRBJ2-7, with D uncertain. Per germline, CDR1 SGDLS and CDR2 YYNGEE. Deletions cut 3 bases from V and 8 bases from J, with 12 bases between. The CDR3 has 12 residues. In nucleotides, the CDR3 is TGTGCCAGCAGCGGAGCCGGCCGCCAGCAGTACTTC. This sequence encodes CASSGAGRQQYF.

CDR3: CASSYHRTGNYGYTF. CDR3 in DNA: TGTGCCAGCAGTTACCACCGGACGGGAAACTATGGCTACACCTTC. The chain is built from TRBV6-5 and TRBJ1-2; D is ambiguous. The CDR3 runs to 15 residues. V was trimmed by 2 bases and J by 2 bases, leaving 12 bases between them. Germline-derived CDR1 and CDR2 are MNHEY and SVGAGI.

The chain recombines TRBV5-1 with TRBJ1-6; D is uncertain. Germline V gene sequence: CDR1 SGHRS, CDR2 YFSETQ. V was pared by 4 bases and J by 5 bases, with 13 bases between. The CDR3 is made up of 15 amino acids. The DNA of the CDR3 is TGCGCCAGCAGCCGTCCAGACGATGATAATTCACCCCTCCACTTT. Translation: CASSRPDDDNSPLHF.

The rearrangement joins TRBV5-4 to TRBJ1-3; D unresolved. From germline, CDR1 is SGHNT and CDR2 YYREEE (reference sequence). This CDR3 spans 15 amino acids. Trimming removed 0 bases from V and 0 bases from J, with 7 bases in between. The CDR3 protein is CASSLDSHSGNTIYF. CDR3 sequence (DNA): TGTGCCAGCAGCTTGGACAGTCACTCTGGAAACACCATATATTTT.

This clone was seen a few times. The CDR3: CASSDGGRNTEAFF. In DNA, the CDR3 is TGTGCCAGCAGTGATGGTGGACGGAACACTGAAGCTTTCTTT. The V gene is TRBV6-1, the J gene TRBJ1-1; D ambiguous. CDR1 and CDR2 from the germline V gene are MNHNS and SASEGT. This CDR3 contains 14 residues. With 3 bases removed from V and 1 base from J, the gap between germline ends came to 9 bases.

This chain links TRBV6-5 with TRBJ1-3; TRBD1 might be the D (6 bases). V lost 2 bases and J lost 0, with 8 bases in between. The V gene's germline CDR1 is MNHEY and CDR2 SVGAGI. The CDR3 runs 15 residues. The CDR3 sequence is CASSYTGTSGNTIYF. CDR3 sequence (DNA): TGTGCCAGCAGTTACACAGGGACCTCTGGAAACACCATATATTTT.

The chain carries TRBV27 and TRBJ1-5, with a tentative D call TRBD1 (6 bases). Germline CDR1 and CDR2: MNHEY and SMNVEV (reference sequence). CDR3 length: 17 amino acids. The V end lost 2 bases, the J end lost 0 bases, and 14 bases lay between the germline ends. The CDR3 coding sequence is TGTGCCAGCAGTTTAATTGGGGGCGGGGGTAGCAATCAGCCCCAGCATTTT. Protein: CASSLIGGGGSNQPQHF.

The chain recombines TRBV4-1 with TRBJ1-6, with TRBD1 matching 9 bases. Trimming removed 4 bases from V and 8 bases from J; junction bases left unmatched: 6. The CDR3 runs to 15 residues. Germline V lookup: CDR1 MGHRA, CDR2 YSYEKL. In nucleotides, the CDR3 is TGCGCCAGCAGCCGAGAGACAGGGGGTTATTCACCCCTCCACTTT. Amino acids: CASSRETGGYSPLHF.

The V gene is TRBV30, the J gene TRBJ1-5; 7 nucleotides align to TRBD1. The CDR3 is made up of 13 amino acids. Trimming removed 3 bases from V and 5 bases from J; junction bases left unmatched: 4. Germline V gene sequence: CDR1 GTSNPN, CDR2 SVGIG (reference sequence). CDR3 residues: CAWSGDSHQPQHF. As DNA, the CDR3 is TGTGCCTGGAGCGGGGACAGCCATCAGCCCCAGCATTTT.

This chain joins TRBV5-5 and TRBJ2-1; TRBD2 aligns across 10 bases. The CDR3 is 16 residues long. The germline V gene encodes CDR1 SGHKS and CDR2 YYEKEE (reference sequence). Trimming cost V 1 base and J 2 bases; bases outside gene matches: 3. This chain's CDR3 is CASSLLLAGAYNEQFF. The CDR3 DNA sequence: TGTGCCAGCAGCTTGCTCCTAGCGGGGGCCTACAATGAGCAGTTCTTC.